Shown below are 30 T cell receptor beta chains from a single sample sequenced in a study of technical replicates of blood from several donors. Profiling relied on immunoSEQ multiplex PCR, and the TCRdb table lists in-frame clones only, not all of them. The data show 84,000 or so clones, 90% to 95% seen once. Sequenced sample: T cells isolated from PBMCs. The receptors come from a human donor in good health.

This clone was counted a single time. Here the CDR3 DNA reads TGTGCCAGCTGGACAATGGGTTCCAACAATGAGCAGTTCTTC. The encoded protein is CASWTMGSNNEQFF. The chain carries TRBV28 and TRBJ2-1, with D possibly being TRBD1 (5 bases). Between the trimmed V and J ends, which lost 8 bases and 5 bases, there was a span of 16 bases. The germline gives CDR1 MDHEN, CDR2 SYDVKM. The CDR3 is 14 residues long.

The rearrangement uses TRBV5-1 and TRBJ2-3; D is possibly TRBD1 (5 bases). V was trimmed by 7 bases and J by 2 bases, leaving 14 bases between them. Germline V gene lookup returns CDR1 SGHRS and CDR2 YFSETQ. The CDR3 sequence is 14 residues long. CDR3 in DNA: TGCGCCAGCTGTTCAAGACAGCTCACAGATACGCAGTATTTT. It encodes CASCSRQLTDTQYF. The full variable domain, rest sourced from reference TRBV5-1 and TRBJ2-3, is KAGVTQTPRYLIKTRGQQVTLSCSPISGHRSVSWYQQTPGQGLQFLFEYFSETQRNKGNFPGRFSGRQFSNSRSEMNVSTLELGDSALYLCASCSRQLTDTQYFGPGTRLTVL.

This clone is a singleton in its sample. The V gene is TRBV7-9, the J gene TRBJ1-5; D ambiguous. Germline lookup yields CDR1 SEHNR and CDR2 FQNEAQ (reference sequence). V dropped 5 bases and J dropped 0 bases, with 11 bases sitting between them. This CDR3 region has 15 residues. CDR3 amino acids: CASSKDRDSNQPQHF. Here the CDR3 DNA reads TGTGCCAGCAGCAAAGACCGGGATAGCAATCAGCCCCAGCATTTT. The whole variable domain, filled in from reference TRBV7-9 and TRBJ1-5, reads DTGVSQNPRHKITKRGQNVTFRCDPISEHNRLYWYRQTLGQGPEFLTYFQNEAQLEKSRLLSDRFSAERPKGSFSTLEIQRTEQGDSAMYLCASSKDRDSNQPQHFGDGTRLSIL.

The V gene is TRBV7-3, the J gene TRBJ2-1, with TRBD2 matching 9 bases. Germline-derived CDR1 and CDR2 are SGHTA and FQGTGA. Germline trimming cut 1 base from V and 9 bases from J; bases unmatched to any gene: 10. The CDR3 length is 16 residues. CDR3 coding DNA: TGTGCCAGCAGCTTAAGATCCCAAGCGGGGGGCGGTGAGCAGTTCTTC. Translating it yields CASSLRSQAGGGEQFF.

The chain links TRBV2 to TRBJ2-7; maybe TRBD2 (5 bases). The V end was cut by 7 bases, the J end by 7 bases, with 26 bases between. Germline V gives CDR1 SNHLY, CDR2 FYNNEI. The length of the CDR3 is 16 residues. CDR3 in DNA: TGTGCCAGCACCCAACGGAACGGGCCCAGACCGGGGGAGCAGTACTTC. Translating gives CASTQRNGPRPGEQYF.

The gene calls are TRBV4-1 and TRBJ2-1; 12 bases match TRBD2. Germline V gene data show CDR1 as MGHRA and CDR2 as YSYEKL. The CDR3 has 16 amino acids. V dropped 7 bases and J dropped 7; count of bases not matched to a gene: 11. Here the CDR3 reads CASTLNGLAGGNEQFF. CDR3 DNA: TGCGCCAGCACCCTAAACGGGCTAGCGGGGGGGAATGAGCAGTTCTTC.

The chain joins TRBV5-1 to TRBJ1-2; a possible D gene is TRBD1 (5 bases). V was trimmed by 0 bases and J by 2 bases, leaving 5 bases between them. Germline values: CDR1 SGHRS, CDR2 YFSETQ. The CDR3 loop spans 13 amino acids. The CDR3 DNA reads as TGCGCCAGCAGCTTGGCAGGGAACTATGGCTACACCTTC. Protein: CASSLAGNYGYTF.

This sequence joins TRBV2 and TRBJ1-2, with a weak D call TRBD1 (6 bases). V dropped 7 bases and J dropped 2 bases, with 17 bases sitting between them. CDR1 and CDR2 from the germline V gene are SNHLY and FYNNEI. The CDR3 consists of 15 residues. CDR3 nucleotide sequence: TGTGCCAGCACTGGACAGATAGAAACCAACTATGGCTACACCTTC. Protein: CASTGQIETNYGYTF. The full variable domain, completed using reference TRBV2 and TRBJ1-2, is EPEVTQTPSHQVTQMGQEVILRCVPISNHLYFYWYRQILGQKVEFLVSFYNNEISEKSEIFDDQFSVERPDGSNFTLKIRSTKLEDSAMYFCASTGQIETNYGYTFGSGTRLTVV.

V gene TRBV25-1 combines with J gene TRBJ1-5, with D perhaps matching TRBD1 (6 bases). Trimming left V 7 bases short and J 2 bases short, with 6 bases between. CDR3 length: 12 amino acids. The germline V gene has CDR1 MGHDK and CDR2 SYGVNS. CDR3 amino acids: CASNRGNQPQHF. CDR3 bases: TGTGCCAGCAACAGGGGCAATCAGCCCCAGCATTTT.

J is TRBJ2-1 and V is TRBV6-1; weak D call: TRBD2 (6 bases). With 5 bases removed from V and 13 bases from J, the gap between germline ends came to 15 bases. The CDR3 extends over 12 amino acids. Per germline, CDR1 MNHNS and CDR2 SASEGT. CDR3 nucleotide sequence: TGTGCCAGCAGTCCTAAAAGACTAGGACAGTTCTTC. As protein: CASSPKRLGQFF.

The rearrangement joins TRBV28 to TRBJ2-7; 7 bases map to TRBD1. The CDR3 extends over 16 amino acids. V trimming: 5 bases; J trimming: 3 bases; junction bases outside the gene matches: 13. Germline V lookup: CDR1 MDHEN, CDR2 SYDVKM. In DNA, the CDR3 is TGTGCCAGCAGTCAACTCGTCCGGGACAGAAACTACGAGCAGTACTTC. Its translation is CASSQLVRDRNYEQYF.

The CDR3 protein is CASSPRSSGDNEQFF. DNA of the CDR3: TGTGCCAGCTCACCGCGGAGTAGCGGGGACAATGAGCAGTTCTTC. This chain uses TRBV18 with TRBJ2-1; 8 nucleotides match TRBD2. Germline V CDR1 and CDR2: KGHSH, LQKENI. The CDR3 length is 15 residues. The V segment lost 3 bases and the J segment 5 bases; nucleotides outside the gene matches: 6.

The chain recombines TRBV4-2 with TRBJ2-7; 12 positions match TRBD2. Germline V gene lookup returns CDR1 LGHNA and CDR2 YNFKEQ. The CDR3 has 15 residues. V was pared by 4 bases and J by 2 bases, with 3 bases of the junction left unmatched. In nucleotides, the CDR3 is TGTGCCAGCAGCCCCCCTAGCGGGAGGGCCTACGAGCAGTACTTC. Amino acids: CASSPPSGRAYEQYF.

The table lists this clone with a count of one. The chain links TRBV28 to TRBJ2-1; 10 bases map to TRBD1. Germline CDR1 reads MDHEN; CDR2 reads SYDVKM. The CDR3 length is 20 residues. V lost 5 bases to trimming and J lost 0 bases; unmatched junction nucleotides: 16. CDR3 loop: CASSTPDFPRQGASYNEQFF. CDR3 DNA: TGTGCCAGCAGTACCCCCGATTTCCCGCGACAGGGGGCCTCCTACAATGAGCAGTTCTTC.

The J gene is TRBJ2-1, the V gene TRBV7-9, with a tentative D call TRBD2 (5 bases). The germline V and J ends were trimmed by 5 bases and 8 bases, with 13 bases remaining between them. There are 13 residues in the CDR3. Germline V lookup: CDR1 SEHNR, CDR2 FQNEAQ (reference sequence). In DNA form, the CDR3 reads TGTGCCAGCAGCATACAGAGAGGGTATGAGCAGTTCTTC. Translating gives CASSIQRGYEQFF.

This sequence joins TRBV5-1 and TRBJ2-1; 10 bases are shared with TRBD2. The CDR3 runs 14 residues. Germline V gives CDR1 SGHRS, CDR2 YFSETQ. After removal of 4 bases from V and 5 bases from J, the junction contained 3 bases not matched to a gene. This chain's CDR3 is CASSTAGGDNEQFF. For the CDR3, the DNA is TGCGCCAGCAGCACAGCGGGGGGGGACAATGAGCAGTTCTTC.

This clone was found a few times. The V and J genes are TRBV28 and TRBJ1-5; TRBD1 is a possible D gene (6 bases). The germline gives CDR1 MDHEN, CDR2 SYDVKM. V lost 6 bases and J 2 bases, leaving 23 bases between the germline ends. The CDR3 contains 18 residues. In DNA form, the CDR3 reads TGTGCCAGCAGCAGCTGGGACATGGGCTTGAATGGCAATCAGCCCCAGCATTTT. Translated: CASSSWDMGLNGNQPQHF.

In the case of this clone: At one end, the junction sequence differs from germline, possibly due to a read error. The gene calls are TRBV28 and TRBJ2-1; perhaps TRBD2 as D (5 bases). Germline V lookup: CDR1 MDHEN, CDR2 SYDVKM. The CDR3 runs to 14 residues. CDR3 loop: CASSFPYGVNQQFF. CDR3 DNA sequence: TGTGCCAGCAGTTTCCCATACGGGGTCAATCAGCAGTTCTTC.

V gene TRBV27 combines with J gene TRBJ2-2, with D perhaps matching TRBD2 (6 bases). Trimming cost V 2 bases and J 4 bases, with 14 bases left between them. The CDR3 spans 16 residues. Germline CDR1 and CDR2: MNHEY and SMNVEV (reference sequence). CDR3 sequence reads: CASSLLGGGGTGELFF. In DNA, the CDR3 is TGTGCCAGCAGTTTACTCGGGGGAGGAGGCACCGGGGAGCTGTTTTTT.

This clone occurred once. V usage is TRBV10-3 and J usage is TRBJ1-2; TRBD1 is a possible D gene (6 bases). Trimming left V 11 bases short and J 8 bases short, with 18 bases between. The CDR3 totals 12 residues. Germline V CDR1 and CDR2: ENHRY, SYGVKD. Here the CDR3 DNA reads TGTGCCGGTCAAACAGGGTCAGAGGGCTACACCTTC. Translation: CAGQTGSEGYTF.

The gene calls are TRBV6-5 and TRBJ1-1; TRBD1 is a possible D gene (6 bases). This CDR3 contains 13 residues. Between the trimmed V and J ends, which lost 5 bases and 3 bases, there was a span of 10 bases. Germline CDR1 reads MNHEY; CDR2 reads SVGAGI. The CDR3 region has the DNA TGTGCCAGCAGTCACAGGGATTACACTGAAGCTTTCTTT. It codes for CASSHRDYTEAFF.

The chain uses TRBV7-6 and TRBJ2-7; 12 bases are a match to TRBD1. Losses at the gene ends were 5 bases for V and 5 bases for J; bases not matched to a gene: 7. Germline CDR1 is SGHVS and CDR2 is FNYEAQ. The CDR3 consists of 15 residues. The DNA of the CDR3 is TGTGCCAGCAGCGCTACGGGACAGGGGGCCGACGAGCAGTACTTC. Translating gives CASSATGQGADEQYF. Combining the CDR3 with reference TRBV7-6 and TRBJ2-7 gives the whole variable domain GAGVSQSPRYKVTKRGQDVALRCDPISGHVSLYWYRQALGQGPEFLTYFNYEAQQDKSGLPNDRFSAERPEGSISTLTIQRTEQRDSAMYRCASSATGQGADEQYFGPGTRLTVT.

CDR3 sequence reads: CASSLGASGANVLTF. The CDR3 nucleotides are TGTGCCAGCAGCTTGGGGGCCTCTGGGGCCAACGTCCTGACTTTC. The gene calls are TRBV5-6 and TRBJ2-6; no reliable D call. The CDR3 has 15 residues. The germline CDR1 and CDR2 sequences are SGHDT and YYEEEE. Trimming cost V 0 bases and J 0 bases, with 4 bases left between them.

As regards this clone: One end of the junction is discordant with germline, which a read error may explain. The genes are TRBV7-7 and TRBJ2-1, with 8 bases matching TRBD2. This CDR3 region has 17 residues. The germline CDR1 and CDR2 sequences are SSHAT and FNYEAQ (reference sequence). The CDR3 is CASSPNPTGGQFREQFF. For the CDR3, the DNA is TGTGCTAGCAGCCCCAACCCCACGGGGGGGCAATTTCGCGAGCAGTTCTTC.

The V gene is TRBV29-1, the J gene TRBJ2-5; 11 bases line up with TRBD1. Looked up from germline, CDR1 is SQVTM and CDR2 is ANQGSEA. V was clipped by 5 bases and J by 4 bases; unmatched bases: 3. The CDR3 is 13 residues long. This chain's CDR3 is CSVPDRGRETQYF. The CDR3 nucleotides are TGCAGCGTTCCGGACAGGGGGCGAGAGACCCAGTACTTC.

The chain is built from TRBV7-9 and TRBJ2-5; the D gene is possibly TRBD1 (5 bases). CDR3 length equals 14 residues. Germline V gene sequence: CDR1 SEHNR, CDR2 FQNEAQ (reference sequence). Trimming shortened V by 4 bases and J by 1 base, and 10 bases separated the two germline ends. The CDR3 spells CASSSRQSQETQYF. Here the CDR3 DNA reads TGTGCCAGCAGCTCCCGACAGTCCCAAGAGACCCAGTACTTC. Drawing the rest from reference TRBV7-9 and TRBJ2-5, the complete variable domain is DTGVSQNPRHKITKRGQNVTFRCDPISEHNRLYWYRQTLGQGPEFLTYFQNEAQLEKSRLLSDRFSAERPKGSFSTLEIQRTEQGDSAMYLCASSSRQSQETQYFGPGTRLLVL.

The chain joins TRBV6-1 to TRBJ1-2; D possibly corresponds to TRBD1 (5 bases). CDR3 size: 15 residues. Deletions cut 6 bases from V and 4 bases from J, with 18 bases between. From germline, CDR1 is MNHNS and CDR2 SASEGT. CDR3 residues: CASSGSQGGIYGYTF. As DNA, the CDR3 is TGTGCCAGCAGCGGTAGCCAGGGTGGGATCTATGGCTACACCTTC.

The genes are TRBV6-1 and TRBJ1-1; D is ambiguous. The CDR3 sequence is 15 residues long. The germline gives CDR1 MNHNS, CDR2 SASEGT. Deletions cut 2 bases from V and 6 bases from J, with 16 bases between. The DNA of the CDR3 is TGTGCCAGCAGTGAATTTCTCGGTTACGCGGCTGAAGCTTTCTTT. It translates to CASSEFLGYAAEAFF.

The chain recombines TRBV28 with TRBJ1-5; 8 bases line up with TRBD1. The length of the CDR3 is 16 residues. The V gene's germline CDR1 is MDHEN and CDR2 SYDVKM. Trimming took 4 bases from V and 7 from J; bases not matched to a gene: 12. DNA for the CDR3: TGTGCCAGCAGTTCTTTGGGGACAGGTGTCATGCAGCCCCAGCATTTT. Translation: CASSSLGTGVMQPQHF.

CDR3 residues: CASSVGRGLSYNEQFF. The CDR3 DNA is TGTGCCAGCAGCGTAGGGAGGGGCCTCTCCTACAATGAGCAGTTCTTC. This chain links TRBV9 with TRBJ2-1, with a weak D call TRBD2 (6 bases). Trimming stripped 0 bases from V and 0 bases from J, with 10 bases between. The CDR3 totals 16 residues. Germline loops: CDR1 SGDLS, CDR2 YYNGEE. The full variable domain, with the rest looked up from reference TRBV9 and TRBJ2-1, is DSGVTQTPKHLITATGQRVTLRCSPRSGDLSVYWYQQSLDQGLQFLIQYYNGEERAKGNILERFSAQQFPDLHSELNLSSLELGDSALYFCASSVGRGLSYNEQFFGPGTRLTVL.